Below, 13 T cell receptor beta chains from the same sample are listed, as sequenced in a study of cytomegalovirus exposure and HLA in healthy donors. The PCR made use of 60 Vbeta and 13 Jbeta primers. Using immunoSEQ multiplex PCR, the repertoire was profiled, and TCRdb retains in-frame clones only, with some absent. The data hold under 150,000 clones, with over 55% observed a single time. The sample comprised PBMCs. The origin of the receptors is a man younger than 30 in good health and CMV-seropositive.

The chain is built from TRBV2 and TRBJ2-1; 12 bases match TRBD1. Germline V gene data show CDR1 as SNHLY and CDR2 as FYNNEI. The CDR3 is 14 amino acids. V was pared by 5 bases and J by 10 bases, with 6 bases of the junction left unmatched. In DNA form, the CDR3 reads TGTGCCAGCAGTCGGGACAGGGGGCTTGAGGAGCAGTTCTTC. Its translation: CASSRDRGLEEQFF.

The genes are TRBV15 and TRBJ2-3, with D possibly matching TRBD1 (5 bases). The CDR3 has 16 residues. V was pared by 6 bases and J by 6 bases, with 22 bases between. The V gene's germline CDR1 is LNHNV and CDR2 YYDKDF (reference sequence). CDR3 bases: TGTGCCACCAGAGCCCTCGGGTCGTTAGGGGCTGATACGCAGTATTTT. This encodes CATRALGSLGADTQYF.

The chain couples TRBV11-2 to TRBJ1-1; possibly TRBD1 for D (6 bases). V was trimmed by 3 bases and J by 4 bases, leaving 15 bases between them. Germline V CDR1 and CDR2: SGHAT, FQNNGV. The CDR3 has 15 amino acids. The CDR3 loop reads CASSFSPGGRTEAFF. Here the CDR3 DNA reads TGTGCCAGCAGCTTCTCCCCGGGGGGGCGCACTGAAGCTTTCTTT.

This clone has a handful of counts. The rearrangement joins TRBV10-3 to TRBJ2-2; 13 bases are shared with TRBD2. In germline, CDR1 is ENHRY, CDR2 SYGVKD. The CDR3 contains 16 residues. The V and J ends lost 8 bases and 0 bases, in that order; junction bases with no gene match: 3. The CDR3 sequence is CAIGTSGASNTGELFF. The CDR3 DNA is TGTGCCATCGGGACTAGCGGGGCATCGAACACCGGGGAGCTGTTTTTT.

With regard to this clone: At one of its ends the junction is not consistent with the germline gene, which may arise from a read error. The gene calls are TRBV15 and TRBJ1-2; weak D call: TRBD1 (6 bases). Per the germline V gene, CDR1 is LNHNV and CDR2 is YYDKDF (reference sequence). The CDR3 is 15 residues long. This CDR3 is CATSDRWGNNYGYTF. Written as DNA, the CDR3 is TGTGCCACCAGCGACAGGTGGGGGAATAACTATGGTTACACCTTC.

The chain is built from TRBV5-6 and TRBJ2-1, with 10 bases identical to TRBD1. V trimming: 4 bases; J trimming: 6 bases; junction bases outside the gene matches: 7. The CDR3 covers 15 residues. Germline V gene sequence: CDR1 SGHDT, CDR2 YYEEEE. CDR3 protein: CASSRGTGAFNEQFF. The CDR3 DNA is TGTGCCAGCAGCCGCGGGACAGGGGCTTTCAATGAGCAGTTCTTC. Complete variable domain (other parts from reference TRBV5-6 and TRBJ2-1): DAGVTQSPTHLIKTRGQQVTLRCSPKSGHDTVSWYQQALGQGPQFIFQYYEEEERQRGNFPDRFSGHQFPNYSSELNVNALLLGDSALYLCASSRGTGAFNEQFFGPGTRLTVL.

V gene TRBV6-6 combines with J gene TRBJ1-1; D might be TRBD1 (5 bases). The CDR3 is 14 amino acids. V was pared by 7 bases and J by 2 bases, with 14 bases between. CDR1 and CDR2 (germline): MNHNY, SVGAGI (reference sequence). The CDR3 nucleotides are TGTGCCAGCACGATCGGGGGTGGCAACACTGAAGCTTTCTTT. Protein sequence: CASTIGGGNTEAFF.

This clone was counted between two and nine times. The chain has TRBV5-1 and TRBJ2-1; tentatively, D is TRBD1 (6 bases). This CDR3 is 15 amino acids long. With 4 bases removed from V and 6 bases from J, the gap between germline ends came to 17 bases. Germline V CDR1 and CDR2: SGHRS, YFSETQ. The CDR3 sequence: CASSPTGQRGNEQFF. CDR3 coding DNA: TGCGCCAGCAGCCCGACCGGACAGCGCGGCAATGAGCAGTTCTTC.

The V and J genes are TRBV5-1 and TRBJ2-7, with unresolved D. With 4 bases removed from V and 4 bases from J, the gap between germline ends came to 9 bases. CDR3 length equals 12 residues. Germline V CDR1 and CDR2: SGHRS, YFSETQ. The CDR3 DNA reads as TGCGCCAGCAGCCCTACAGAATACGAGCAGTACTTC. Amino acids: CASSPTEYEQYF.

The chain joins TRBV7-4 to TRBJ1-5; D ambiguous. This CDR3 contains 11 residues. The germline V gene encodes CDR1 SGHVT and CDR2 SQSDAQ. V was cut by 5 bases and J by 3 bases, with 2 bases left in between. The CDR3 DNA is TGTGCCAGCAGCCTCAATCAGCCCCAGCATTTT. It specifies CASSLNQPQHF. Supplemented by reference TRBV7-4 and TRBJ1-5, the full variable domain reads GAGVSQSPRYKVAKRGRDVALRCDSISGHVTLYWYRQTLGQGSEVLTYSQSDAQRDKSGRPSGRFSAERPERSVSTLKIQRTEQGDSAVYLCASSLNQPQHFGDGTRLSIL.

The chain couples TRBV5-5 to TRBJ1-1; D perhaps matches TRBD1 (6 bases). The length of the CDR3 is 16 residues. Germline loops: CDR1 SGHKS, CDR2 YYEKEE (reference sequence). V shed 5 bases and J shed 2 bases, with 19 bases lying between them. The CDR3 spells CASRETGSWTNTEAFF. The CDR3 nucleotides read TGTGCCAGCAGGGAAACAGGGTCATGGACAAACACTGAAGCTTTCTTT.

DNA of the CDR3: TGTGCCAGCAGCCCCCGACTAGCGGGGGGCACAGATACGCAGTATTTT. Its protein product is CASSPRLAGGTDTQYF. The rearrangement links TRBV7-2 to TRBJ2-3, with TRBD2 identical over 12 bases. The CDR3 has 16 amino acids. Losses at the gene ends were 5 bases for V and 1 base for J; bases not matched to a gene: 4. Per the germline V gene, CDR1 is SGHTA and CDR2 is FQGNSA.

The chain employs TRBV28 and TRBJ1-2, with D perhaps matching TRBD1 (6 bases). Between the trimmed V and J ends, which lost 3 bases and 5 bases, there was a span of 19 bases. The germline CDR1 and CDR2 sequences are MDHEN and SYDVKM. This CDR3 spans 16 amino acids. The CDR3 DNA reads TGTGCCAGCAGTTTCTACAGGGATAACCCCAGTTATGGCTACACCTTC. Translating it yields CASSFYRDNPSYGYTF.